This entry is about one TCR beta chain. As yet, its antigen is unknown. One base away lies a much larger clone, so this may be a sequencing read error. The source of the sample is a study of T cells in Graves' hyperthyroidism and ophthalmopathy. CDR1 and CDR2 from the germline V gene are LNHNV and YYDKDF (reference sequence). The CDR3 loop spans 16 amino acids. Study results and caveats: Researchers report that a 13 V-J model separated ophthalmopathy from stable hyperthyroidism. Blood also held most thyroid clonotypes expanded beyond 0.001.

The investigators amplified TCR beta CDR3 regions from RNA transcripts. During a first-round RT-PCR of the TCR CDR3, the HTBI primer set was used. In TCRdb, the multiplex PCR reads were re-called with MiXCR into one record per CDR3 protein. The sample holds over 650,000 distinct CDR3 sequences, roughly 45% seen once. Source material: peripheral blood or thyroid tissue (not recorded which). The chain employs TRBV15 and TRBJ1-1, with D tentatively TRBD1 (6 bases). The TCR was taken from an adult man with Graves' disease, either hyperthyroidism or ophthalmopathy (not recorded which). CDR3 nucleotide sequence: TGTGCCACCAGCTGTTTCTCTAGGGGGGTGAAAACTGAAGCTTTCTTT. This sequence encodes CATSCFSRGVKTEAFF.